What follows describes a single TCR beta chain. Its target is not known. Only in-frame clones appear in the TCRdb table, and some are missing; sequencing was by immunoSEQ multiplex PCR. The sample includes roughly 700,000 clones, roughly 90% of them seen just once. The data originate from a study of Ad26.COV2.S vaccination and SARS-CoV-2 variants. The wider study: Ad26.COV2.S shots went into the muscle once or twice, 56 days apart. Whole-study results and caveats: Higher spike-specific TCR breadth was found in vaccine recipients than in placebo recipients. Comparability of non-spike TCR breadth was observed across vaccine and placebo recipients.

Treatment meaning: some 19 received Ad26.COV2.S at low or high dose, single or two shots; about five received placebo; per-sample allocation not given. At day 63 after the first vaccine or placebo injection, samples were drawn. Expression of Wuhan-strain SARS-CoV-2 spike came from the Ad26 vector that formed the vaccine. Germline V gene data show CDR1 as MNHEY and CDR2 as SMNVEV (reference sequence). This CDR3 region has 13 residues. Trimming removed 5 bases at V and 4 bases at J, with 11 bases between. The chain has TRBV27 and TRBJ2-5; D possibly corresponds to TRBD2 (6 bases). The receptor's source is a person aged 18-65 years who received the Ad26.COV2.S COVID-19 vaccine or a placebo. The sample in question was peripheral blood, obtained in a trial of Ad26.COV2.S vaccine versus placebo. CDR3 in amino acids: CASSVTSAETQYF. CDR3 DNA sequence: TGTGCCAGCAGTGTGACTAGTGCAGAGACCCAGTACTTC.